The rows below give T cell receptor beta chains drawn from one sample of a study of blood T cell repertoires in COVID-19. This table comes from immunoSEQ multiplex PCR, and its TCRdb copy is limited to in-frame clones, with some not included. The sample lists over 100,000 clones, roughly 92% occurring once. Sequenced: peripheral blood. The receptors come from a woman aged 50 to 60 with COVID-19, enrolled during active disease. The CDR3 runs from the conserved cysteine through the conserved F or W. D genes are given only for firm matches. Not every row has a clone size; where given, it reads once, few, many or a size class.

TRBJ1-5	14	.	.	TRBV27	CASSPRGFEQPQHF	TGTGCCAGCAGTCCTCGGGGTTTTGAGCAGCCCCAGCATTTT
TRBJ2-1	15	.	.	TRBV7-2	CASSSTGFINHEQFF	TGTGCCAGCAGCTCCACAGGGTTCATCAATCATGAGCAGTTCTTC
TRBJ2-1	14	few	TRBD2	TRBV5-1	CASSITSGDNEQFF	TGCGCCAGCAGCATAACTAGCGGAGACAATGAGCAGTTCTTC
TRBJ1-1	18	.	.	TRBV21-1	CASSKEGTGGVMNTEAFF	TGTGCCAGCAGCAAAGAGGGGACAGGGGGTGTCATGAACACTGAAGCTTTCTTT
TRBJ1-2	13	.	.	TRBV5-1	CASSLATGYGYTF	TGCGCCAGCAGCTTGGCAACAGGGTATGGCTACACCTTC
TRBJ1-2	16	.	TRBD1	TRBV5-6	CASSLGQGSSNYGYTF	TGTGCCAGCAGCCTCGGACAGGGCTCCTCTAACTATGGCTACACCTTC
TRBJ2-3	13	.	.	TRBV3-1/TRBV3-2	CASSQLRTDTQYF	TGTGCCAGCAGCCAGCTACGAACAGATACGCAGTATTTT
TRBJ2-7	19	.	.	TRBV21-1	CASSKARGQGDPNPYEQYF	TGTGCCAGCAGCAAAGCGCGCGGACAGGGGGACCCGAATCCCTACGAGCAGTACTTC
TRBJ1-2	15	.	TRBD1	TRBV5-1	CASSFRPDRGHGYTF	TGCGCCAGCAGCTTTCGACCCGACAGGGGGCATGGCTACACCTTC
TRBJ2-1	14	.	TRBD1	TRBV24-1	CATSGTGAANEQFF	TGTGCCACCAGTGGGACAGGGGCGGCCAATGAGCAGTTCTTC
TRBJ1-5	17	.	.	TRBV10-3	CAISETRVAGSNQPQHF	TGTGCCATCAGTGAGACTCGGGTGGCTGGAAGCAATCAGCCCCAGCATTTT
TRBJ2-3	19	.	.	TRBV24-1	CATSDFPGIGLTSTDTQYF	TGTGCCACCAGTGATTTCCCCGGGATAGGGCTCACTAGCACAGATACGCAGTATTTT
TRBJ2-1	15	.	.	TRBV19	CASSIRGAPYNEQFF	TGTGCCAGTAGTATCCGGGGGGCCCCCTACAATGAGCAGTTCTTC
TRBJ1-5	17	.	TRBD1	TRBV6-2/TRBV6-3	CASSSDRGRRSNQPQHF	TGTGCCAGCAGTTCCGACAGGGGGCGTAGGAGCAATCAGCCCCAGCATTTT
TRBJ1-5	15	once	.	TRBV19	CASSTGYRSNQPQHF	TGTGCCAGTAGTACAGGGTATAGGAGCAATCAGCCCCAGCATTTT
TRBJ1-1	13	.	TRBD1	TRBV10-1	CASSATGWTEAFF	TGCGCCAGCAGTGCGACAGGGTGGACTGAAGCTTTCTTT
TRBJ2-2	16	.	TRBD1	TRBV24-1	CATSARTGGNTGELFF	TGTGCCACCAGTGCCAGGACAGGGGGGAACACCGGGGAGCTGTTTTTT
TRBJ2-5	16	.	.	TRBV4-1	CASSQERMSGQETQYF	TGCGCCAGCAGCCAAGAAAGGATGTCAGGACAAGAGACCCAGTACTTC
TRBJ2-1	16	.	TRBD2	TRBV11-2	CASSPGSGGAGNEQFF	TGTGCCAGCAGCCCCGGGAGCGGGGGGGCCGGGAATGAGCAGTTCTTC
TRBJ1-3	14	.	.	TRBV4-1	CASSQQTVTNTIYF	TGCGCCAGCAGCCAGCAGACAGTTACAAACACCATATATTTT
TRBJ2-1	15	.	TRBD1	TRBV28	CASAASGTGVNEQFF	TGTGCCAGCGCCGCCTCCGGGACAGGGGTCAATGAGCAGTTCTTC
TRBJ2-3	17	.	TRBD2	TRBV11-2	CASSQSLLAGGVDTQYF	TGTGCCAGCAGCCAATCTTTACTAGCGGGGGGAGTAGATACGCAGTATTTT
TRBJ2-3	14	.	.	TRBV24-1	CATSVPGGTDTQYF	TGTGCCACCAGTGTTCCGGGGGGCACAGATACGCAGTATTTT
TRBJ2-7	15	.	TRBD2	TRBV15	CATSSYRGGSYEQYF	TGTGCCACCAGCAGTTATCGGGGGGGCAGTTACGAGCAGTACTTC
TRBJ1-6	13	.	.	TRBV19	CASKQGPNSPLHF	TGTGCCAGTAAACAGGGACCTAATTCACCCCTCCACTTT
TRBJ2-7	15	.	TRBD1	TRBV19	CASRSGGLSSYEQYF	TGTGCCAGTAGGTCAGGGGGCCTGAGCTCCTACGAGCAGTACTTC
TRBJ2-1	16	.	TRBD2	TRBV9	CASSYALSGVTNEQFF	TGTGCCAGCAGCTACGCCCTTAGCGGGGTTACAAATGAGCAGTTCTTC
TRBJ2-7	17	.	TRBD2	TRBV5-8	CASSPAPRGDYTYEQYF	TGTGCCAGCAGCCCCGCCCCCCGCGGGGACTATACATACGAGCAGTACTTC
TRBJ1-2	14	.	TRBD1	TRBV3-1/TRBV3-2	CASSPWTGGYGYTF	TGTGCCAGCAGCCCCTGGACAGGGGGCTATGGCTACACCTTC
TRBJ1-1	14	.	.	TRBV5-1	CASSLGPGRTEAFF	TGCGCCAGCAGCTTGGGGCCAGGGAGGACTGAAGCTTTCTTT
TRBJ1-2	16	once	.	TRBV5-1	CASSLSGAAANYGYTF	TGCGCCAGCAGCTTGTCAGGCGCAGCAGCTAACTATGGCTACACCTTC
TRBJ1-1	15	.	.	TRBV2	CASRGVQGVNTEAFF	TGTGCCAGCAGGGGAGTACAGGGTGTGAACACTGAAGCTTTCTTT
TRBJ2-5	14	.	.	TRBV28	CASSQTGTQQTQYF	TGTGCCAGCAGTCAAACCGGGACTCAACAGACCCAGTACTTC
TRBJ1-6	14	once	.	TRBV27	CASSWGQPNSPLHF	TGTGCCAGCAGTTGGGGGCAGCCTAATTCACCCCTCCACTTT
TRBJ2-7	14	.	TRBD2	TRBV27	CASSQRGGFYEQYF	TGTGCCAGCAGCCAAAGGGGAGGGTTTTACGAGCAGTACTTC
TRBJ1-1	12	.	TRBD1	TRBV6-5	CASRQGRTEAFF	TGTGCCAGCCGACAGGGTCGGACTGAAGCTTTCTTT
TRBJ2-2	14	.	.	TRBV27	CASSPLVNTGELFF	TGTGCCAGCAGTCCTTTAGTTAACACCGGGGAGCTGTTTTTT
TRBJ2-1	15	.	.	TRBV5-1	CASRRNSGDYNEQFF	TGCGCCAGCAGGCGGAATAGCGGCGACTACAATGAGCAGTTCTTC
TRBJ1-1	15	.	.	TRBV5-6	CASSLAGGRSTEAFF	TGTGCCAGCAGCTTGGCCGGGGGGAGGAGCACTGAAGCTTTCTTT
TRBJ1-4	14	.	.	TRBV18	CASSRQSTNEKLFF	TGTGCCAGCTCGCGACAGAGTACTAATGAAAAACTGTTTTTT
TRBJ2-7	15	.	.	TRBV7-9	CASSLGRGPSYEQYF	TGTGCCAGCAGCTTGGGGCGGGGCCCCTCCTACGAGCAGTACTTC
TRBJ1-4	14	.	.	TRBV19	CASSIIGWEEKLFF	TGTGCCAGTAGTATAATCGGATGGGAGGAAAAACTGTTTTTT
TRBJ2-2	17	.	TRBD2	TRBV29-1	CSVRPTAGGTNTGELFF	TGCAGCGTTAGACCCACTGCGGGGGGAACGAACACCGGGGAGCTGTTTTTT
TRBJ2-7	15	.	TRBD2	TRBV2	CASSEALAGGSEQYF	TGTGCCAGCAGTGAAGCTTTGGCGGGGGGGTCGGAGCAGTACTTC
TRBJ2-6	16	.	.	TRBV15	CAPLGPRNSGANVLTF	TGTGCCCCCTTGGGGCCCCGGAACTCTGGGGCCAACGTCCTGACTTTC